A single sample gave rise to the 13 T cell receptor beta chains below, sequenced in a study of regulatory T cells in long-lasting Graves disease (dated by TCRdb to the early 2020s). In the paper's terms, the time point label means: newly diagnosed GD, antithyroid drugs for less than 3 months. For both TCR sequencing and RNA sequencing, RNA was extracted from PBMCs in TRIzol. The library was prepared using multiplex PCR. The reads were generated on an Illumina HiSeq 4000. To build TCR beta libraries, CDR3 regions were amplified by Arm-PCR using iRepertoire HTBI primers. TCRdb redid the processing of the public reads, applying fastp at Q25 and MiXCR, and retained in-frame beta chains. CDR3 protein sequences are deduplicated, and each keeps its most common genes and DNA. The sample data list 350,000 to 400,000 distinct CDR3 sequences, and less than 20% of these were observed just once. About 20% of the sample is in the top ten clones.

This sample comprised peripheral blood mononuclear cells (PBMCs), obtained at new diagnosis, from a patient treated with antithyroid drugs. These receptor sequences come from a female donor with Graves disease.

This clonotype was counted ten times or more. This chain links TRBV27 with TRBJ1-1; 7 positions match TRBD1. The J segment lost 2 bases and the V segment lost 8 bases, leaving 8 bases of the junction unmatched. Germline V lookup: CDR1 MNHEY, CDR2 SMNVEV (reference sequence). The CDR3 runs to 14 residues. The CDR3 coding sequence is TGTGCCAGCGCGAGCGGGACAGCAAACACTGAAGCTTTCTTT. It translates to CASASGTANTEAFF.

This clonotype has ten or more counts. V usage is TRBV11-1 and J usage is TRBJ2-1; D gene unclear. With 5 bases removed from V and 0 bases from J, the gap between germline ends came to 11 bases. Germline V gene sequence: CDR1 SGHAT, CDR2 FQDESV (reference sequence). The length of the CDR3 is 15 residues. In DNA, the CDR3 is TGTGCCAGCAGCATACGACGGTCCTCCTACAATGAGCAGTTCTTC. Translation: CASSIRRSSYNEQFF.

This clonotype came up many times. V and J are TRBV4-1 and TRBJ1-4; D is ambiguous. With 1 base removed from V and 4 bases from J, the gap between germline ends came to 4 bases. Germline lookup yields CDR1 MGHRA and CDR2 YSYEKL. The CDR3 covers 13 residues. As DNA, the CDR3 is TGCGCCAGCAGCCAAGGAATTAATGAAAAACTGTTTTTT. Protein sequence: CASSQGINEKLFF.

This clonotype has at least ten counts. The chain joins TRBV28 to TRBJ1-1; tentatively, D is TRBD1 (6 bases). The germline V gene has CDR1 MDHEN and CDR2 SYDVKM. V shed 6 bases and J shed 5 bases, with 19 bases lying between them. The CDR3 is 15 residues long. The CDR3 loop is CASSLVWGQETEAFF. CDR3 DNA: TGTGCCAGCAGCCTCGTCTGGGGGCAAGAAACTGAAGCTTTCTTT.

In this sample, this clonotype turned up a few times. This could be a read error, since a much larger clone is one nucleotide away. The genes are TRBV6-2 or TRBV6-3 and TRBJ2-7; the match to TRBD1 covers 8 bases. Trimming removed 3 bases from V and 7 bases from J; junction bases left unmatched: 8. Germline V gives CDR1 MNHEY, CDR2 SVGEGT. CDR3 length equals 14 residues. The DNA of the CDR3 is TGTGCCAGCAGTTATCAGACAGGGGCAAGGGAGCAGTACTTC. It translates to CASSYQTGAREQYF.

A few counts support this clonotype. V usage is TRBV24-1 and J usage is TRBJ2-3; D is unclear. Trimming cost V 5 bases and J 3 bases, with 8 bases left between them. This CDR3 comprises 13 residues. Germline V gene data show CDR1 as KGHDR and CDR2 as SFDVKD. The CDR3 protein is CATSASVTDTQYF. The CDR3 DNA sequence: TGTGCCACCAGTGCTTCAGTTACAGATACGCAGTATTTT.

V and J are TRBV5-1 and TRBJ2-1, with 10 nucleotides matching TRBD2. CDR1 is SGHRS, CDR2 YFSETQ, per germline. J lost 7 bases, V lost 5 bases, and 9 bases had no gene match. This CDR3 spans 15 amino acids. The CDR3 region is CASRLRISGRNEQFF. As DNA, the CDR3 is TGCGCCAGCAGGCTTCGGATTAGCGGGAGGAATGAGCAGTTCTTC.

This clonotype has at least ten counts. The V call is TRBV18, the J call TRBJ1-1, with unresolved D. This CDR3 is built from 13 residues. The germline V gene encodes CDR1 KGHSH and CDR2 LQKENI. V lost 1 base and J 3 bases, leaving 6 bases between the germline ends. Here the CDR3 DNA reads TGTGCCAGCTCACCACGATACGACACTGAAGCTTTCTTT. It specifies CASSPRYDTEAFF.

This clonotype came up once. A much more abundant neighbour one base away suggests this may be a read error. The chain has TRBV2 and TRBJ2-5; D is unclear. Gene TRBJ2-1 matches the end of the DNA better, so the J call may be wrong. Germline-derived CDR1 and CDR2 are SNHLY and FYNNEI. The length of the CDR3 is 12 residues. CDR3 in DNA: TGTGCCAGCAGTGAAACTCATCCGACCCAGTTCTTC. This translates into CASSETHPTQFF.

This clonotype was detected ten times or more. This sequence joins TRBV4-1 and TRBJ1-5, with unresolved D. CDR3 size: 15 residues. Germline CDR1 reads MGHRA; CDR2 reads YSYEKL. The V gene lost 6 bases and the J gene lost 2 bases, with 14 bases spanning the gap. The CDR3 DNA sequence: TGCGCCAGCAGGTCCCAGGTTTGGGGCAATCAGCCCCAGCATTTT. Encoded protein: CASRSQVWGNQPQHF.

This clonotype was seen ten or more times. The chain joins TRBV28 to TRBJ1-3; the D gene is possibly TRBD1 (6 bases). Germline CDR1 is MDHEN and CDR2 is SYDVKM. Trimming removed 3 bases from V and 0 bases from J, with 12 bases in between. The CDR3 is made up of 16 amino acids. CDR3 DNA sequence: TGTGCCAGCAGTTTGCAGGACAGATACTCTGGAAACACCATATATTTT. It encodes CASSLQDRYSGNTIYF.

This clonotype was recorded at least ten times. The V and J genes are TRBV30 and TRBJ2-1, with 11 bases fitting TRBD2. There are 15 residues in the CDR3. Germline lookup yields CDR1 GTSNPN and CDR2 SVGIG (reference sequence). V dropped 1 base and J dropped 6; count of bases not matched to a gene: 5. CDR3 bases: TGTGCCTGGAGTGCGGGACTAGCGGAAATCAATGAGCAGTTCTTC. The encoded protein is CAWSAGLAEINEQFF. Drawing the rest from reference TRBV30 and TRBJ2-1, the complete variable domain is SQTIHQWPATLVQPVGSPLSLECTVEGTSNPNLYWYRQAAGRGLQLLFYSVGIGQISSEVPQNLSASRPQDRQFILSSKKLLLSDSGFYLCAWSAGLAEINEQFFGPGTRLTVL.

Only a few counts were recorded for this clonotype. This chain uses TRBV14 with TRBJ2-1; 9 bases fit TRBD1. V gave up 6 bases and J gave up 9 bases; unmatched junction bases: 6. The CDR3 loop spans 13 amino acids. The germline V gene encodes CDR1 SGHDN and CDR2 FVKESK. DNA of the CDR3: TGTGCCAGCAGACCGACAGGGGGGGGTGAGCAGTTCTTC. Translated, it gives CASRPTGGGEQFF. Complete variable domain (other parts from reference TRBV14 and TRBJ2-1): EAGVTQFPSHSVIEKGQTVTLRCDPISGHDNLYWYRRVMGKEIKFLLHFVKESKQDESGMPNNRFLAERTGGTYSTLKVQPAELEDSGVYFCASRPTGGGEQFFGPGTRLTVL.